What follows are 9 T cell receptor beta chains derived from one specimen sequenced in a study of T cell repertoires in ileal Crohn's disease. Generated by immunoSEQ multiplex PCR, the TCRdb table keeps only in-frame clones and is missing some. Among 10,000 to 15,000 clones, around 83% were seen once, and the ten largest hold about a tenth. Specified time point: neoterminal ileum biopsy at postoperative endoscopy, about 6 months after surgery. The sample was ileal tissue. The receptors come from an adult with Crohn's disease.

The CDR3 sequence is CASSLLRGRNTGELFF. DNA for the CDR3: TGCGCCAGCAGCTTGCTCAGGGGGCGCAACACCGGGGAGCTGTTTTTT. The chain links TRBV5-1 to TRBJ2-2, with 8 bases aligning to TRBD1. The V segment lost 1 base and the J segment 2 bases; nucleotides outside the gene matches: 4. The germline V gene has CDR1 SGHRS and CDR2 YFSETQ. This CDR3 contains 16 residues.

This clone turned up a few times. The chain links TRBV14 to TRBJ1-1, with 7 bases identical to TRBD1. The germline CDR1 and CDR2 sequences are SGHDN and FVKESK. After removal of 5 bases from V and 14 bases from J, the junction contained 11 bases not matched to a gene. The CDR3 sequence is 12 residues long. The CDR3 spells CASSSDRVKSFF. CDR3 coding DNA: TGTGCCAGCAGCTCCGACAGGGTAAAGTCGTTCTTT.

The DNA of the CDR3 is TGTGCCAGCAGCGTAGCCCCAGGGACTCCCGGAAACACCATATATTTT. This codes for CASSVAPGTPGNTIYF. The rearrangement links TRBV9 to TRBJ1-3; tentative D call: TRBD1 (5 bases). Germline CDR1 and CDR2: SGDLS and YYNGEE. Deletions cut 0 bases from V and 4 bases from J, with 14 bases between. There are 16 residues in the CDR3.

The chain carries TRBV19 and TRBJ2-1, with D possibly TRBD2 on 5 matching bases. This CDR3 is built from 15 residues. V was pared by 0 bases and J by 0 bases, with 6 bases between. CDR1 is LNHDA and CDR2 is SQIVND in the germline V gene (reference sequence). Written as DNA, the CDR3 is TGTGCCAGTAGTATAGAGACTACCTCCTACAATGAGCAGTTCTTC. Protein product: CASSIETTSYNEQFF.

This clone was observed once. V and J are TRBV6-1 and TRBJ2-1; 10 bases map to TRBD1. V lost 8 bases, J lost 12 bases, and 10 bases stayed unmatched. The germline V gene encodes CDR1 MNHNS and CDR2 SASEGT. The CDR3 covers 13 residues. The CDR3 region has the DNA TGTGCCAGCCTAGACAGGGGGCAGAGGGGGCAGTTCTTC. Residues: CASLDRGQRGQFF.

The rearrangement joins TRBV30 to TRBJ2-7; 8 bases are a match to TRBD1. Trimming removed 5 bases from V and 3 bases from J; junction bases left unmatched: 6. The germline V gene has CDR1 GTSNPN and CDR2 SVGIG (reference sequence). The CDR3 runs 13 residues. Here the CDR3 DNA reads TGTGCCTGGGAGCAGGGGGCTAGCTACGAGCAGTACTTC. Amino acids: CAWEQGASYEQYF.

The CDR3 sequence: CASSVEPSVSGNTIYF. CDR3 DNA: TGTGCCAGCAGCGTAGAGCCTTCGGTCTCTGGAAACACCATATATTTT. The J gene is TRBJ1-3, the V gene TRBV9, with D hard to call. Germline-derived CDR1 and CDR2 are SGDLS and YYNGEE. The CDR3 contains 16 residues. V was trimmed by 0 bases and J by 0 bases, leaving 10 bases between them.

This clone is labeled as medium-sized. The chain couples TRBV6-1 to TRBJ1-1; D unresolved. Germline CDR1 MNHNS, CDR2 SASEGT. V was shortened by 6 bases and J by 0 bases, with 8 bases between the two germline ends. This CDR3 is built from 13 residues. The CDR3: CASRQLMNTEAFF. The DNA of the CDR3 is TGTGCCAGCAGGCAACTGATGAACACTGAAGCTTTCTTT.

The chain is built from TRBV30 and TRBJ2-5, with D hard to call. The J call may be in error: the DNA end matches TRBJ2-7 better. Germline CDR1 GTSNPN, CDR2 SVGIG (reference sequence). The CDR3 is 13 amino acids. CDR3 loop: CAWSGFNSYEQYF. CDR3 sequence (DNA): TGTGCCTGGTCCGGTTTTAACTCCTACGAGCAGTACTTC.